This TCR beta chain originates from a study of graft-versus-host responses after intestinal transplantation (TCRdb year 2021). Background for the entire study: Multivisceral, liver-intestinal, or isolated intestinal transplants were received by the recipients. Anti-thymocyte globulin induction was given to all recipients, followed by maintenance tacrolimus and steroids for approximately three years. After intestinal transplantation, graft-versus-host and host-versus-graft alloreactive T cell clones were followed in the graft, circulation and bone marrow using bulk TCR-beta CDR3 sequencing. To identify alloreactive clones, pre-transplant mixed lymphocyte reaction products were sequenced and compared with unstimulated pre-transplant donor and recipient T cells. A cohort of approximately 24 intestinal transplant recipients, including one retransplant, was enrolled, and a few patients lacking pretransplant specimens were excluded. Donor T cell macrochimerism was defined as a peak of at least 4% donor T cells among recipient peripheral blood mononuclear cells. Rather than being sequenced by the commercial service, samples from a few later patients were sequenced in-house on an Illumina MiSeq and processed with MiXCR. Study-wide findings and limitations: GvH clones were detected in recipient bone marrow, and some of these GvH clones were observed earlier in ileal mucosa or blood, consistent with an intestinal mucosal origin. Peak levels of circulating GvH clones were associated with declines in HvG clones early after transplant. In patients with donor T cell macrochimerism, the allografts had high GvH to HvG T cell clonal ratios. The conclusions were limited by the relatively low number and heterogeneity of the intestinal transplant patients.

The library was made by the immunoSEQ multiplex PCR assay. For most patients, high-throughput TCR-beta CDR3 sequencing of genomic DNA was performed by Adaptive Biotechnologies. In the original analysis: Adaptive's ImmunoSEQ software was the source of the TCR sequencing data for 15 to 20 patients, while a few other patients were processed with MiXCR and VDJtools. Because the origin of CDR3 nucleotide sequences shared between donor and recipient could not be assigned, those sequences were removed. To be classed as alloreactive, a clone needed at least 2-fold expansion over unstimulated cells and a minimum CFSE-low frequency of 0.002% (template counts) or 0.001% (read counts). A clone was considered mappable if detected in the sequenced pre-transplant spleen, lymph node, or MLR CFSE-low populations of the donor or recipient. The cumulative frequency of alloreactive clones was calculated as a percentage of all sequences, weighted by copy number. TCRdb carries this immuneACCESS record with in-frame sequences only. Its versions omit some clonotypes, under half of them owing to an unresolved V gene in the studies checked, with the rest unexplained. V, J and clone size are taken as reported in that table, and D and trimming were inferred from the DNA itself. The sample table shows 25,000 to 35,000 clones, and nearly 90% are seen once. The top ten hold around a tenth of the sample.

As regards this clone: It has no known antigen specificity. Base quality data are lacking; no much larger clone is found one base away.

The CDR3, cysteine through phenylalanine, is 17 amino acids long. Only CDR3 DNA is held: 51 bases, read in frame from base 1. The germline V gene supplies CDR1 SGHDN and CDR2 FVKESK. The junction shows trimming of 4 bases on V and 1 base on J, plus 17 bases between the germline ends. In the first month after transplant, blood samples were collected up to 4 times, and after that at least monthly when available. The V and J genes are TRBV14 and TRBJ1-5, with TRBD1 perhaps the D gene, on 5 matching bases. This receptor was taken from a human patient who received an intestinal transplant, so some T cells may come from the graft donor. Here the sequenced sample was PBMCs, taken about 420 days after intestinal transplantation. The nucleotide sequence is TGTGCCAGCAGCCGAGGGGCCCAGAAACTCAGCAATCAGCCCCAGCATTTT. Its amino acids are CASSRGAQKLSNQPQHF.